The clone carrying this T cell receptor (beta chain) was seen ten or more times. This record comes from a study of blood T cells in healthy people across ages. On the study more broadly: Using template switching, researchers captured about one barcoded beta molecule for each two T cells.

Isolated PBMCs totaled at least 7 million in each sample. The authors ran a second PCR of 7 to 11 cycles using a sample-barcoded 5' primer and a J-beta primer mix. Every molecule of cDNA carried a tag from a template-switch adaptor with 12 random nucleotides. Using its own MiXCR run on the 5' RACE reads, TCRdb lists one record per CDR3 protein. Here the sample spans about a million distinct CDR3 sequences, 35% to 40% being singletons. With 2 bases removed from V and 0 bases from J, the gap between germline ends came to 8 bases. This CDR3 has 15 residues. The germline V gene encodes CDR1 LGHNA and CDR2 YSLEER.

What was sequenced was blood. This receptor was identified in a man aged 18 to 30 in good health. The chain couples TRBV4-3 to TRBJ2-1, with D unresolved. The CDR3 coding sequence is TGCGCCAGCAGCCAACCGGGTAACTCCTACAATGAGCAGTTCTTC. It yields the protein CASSQPGNSYNEQFF.